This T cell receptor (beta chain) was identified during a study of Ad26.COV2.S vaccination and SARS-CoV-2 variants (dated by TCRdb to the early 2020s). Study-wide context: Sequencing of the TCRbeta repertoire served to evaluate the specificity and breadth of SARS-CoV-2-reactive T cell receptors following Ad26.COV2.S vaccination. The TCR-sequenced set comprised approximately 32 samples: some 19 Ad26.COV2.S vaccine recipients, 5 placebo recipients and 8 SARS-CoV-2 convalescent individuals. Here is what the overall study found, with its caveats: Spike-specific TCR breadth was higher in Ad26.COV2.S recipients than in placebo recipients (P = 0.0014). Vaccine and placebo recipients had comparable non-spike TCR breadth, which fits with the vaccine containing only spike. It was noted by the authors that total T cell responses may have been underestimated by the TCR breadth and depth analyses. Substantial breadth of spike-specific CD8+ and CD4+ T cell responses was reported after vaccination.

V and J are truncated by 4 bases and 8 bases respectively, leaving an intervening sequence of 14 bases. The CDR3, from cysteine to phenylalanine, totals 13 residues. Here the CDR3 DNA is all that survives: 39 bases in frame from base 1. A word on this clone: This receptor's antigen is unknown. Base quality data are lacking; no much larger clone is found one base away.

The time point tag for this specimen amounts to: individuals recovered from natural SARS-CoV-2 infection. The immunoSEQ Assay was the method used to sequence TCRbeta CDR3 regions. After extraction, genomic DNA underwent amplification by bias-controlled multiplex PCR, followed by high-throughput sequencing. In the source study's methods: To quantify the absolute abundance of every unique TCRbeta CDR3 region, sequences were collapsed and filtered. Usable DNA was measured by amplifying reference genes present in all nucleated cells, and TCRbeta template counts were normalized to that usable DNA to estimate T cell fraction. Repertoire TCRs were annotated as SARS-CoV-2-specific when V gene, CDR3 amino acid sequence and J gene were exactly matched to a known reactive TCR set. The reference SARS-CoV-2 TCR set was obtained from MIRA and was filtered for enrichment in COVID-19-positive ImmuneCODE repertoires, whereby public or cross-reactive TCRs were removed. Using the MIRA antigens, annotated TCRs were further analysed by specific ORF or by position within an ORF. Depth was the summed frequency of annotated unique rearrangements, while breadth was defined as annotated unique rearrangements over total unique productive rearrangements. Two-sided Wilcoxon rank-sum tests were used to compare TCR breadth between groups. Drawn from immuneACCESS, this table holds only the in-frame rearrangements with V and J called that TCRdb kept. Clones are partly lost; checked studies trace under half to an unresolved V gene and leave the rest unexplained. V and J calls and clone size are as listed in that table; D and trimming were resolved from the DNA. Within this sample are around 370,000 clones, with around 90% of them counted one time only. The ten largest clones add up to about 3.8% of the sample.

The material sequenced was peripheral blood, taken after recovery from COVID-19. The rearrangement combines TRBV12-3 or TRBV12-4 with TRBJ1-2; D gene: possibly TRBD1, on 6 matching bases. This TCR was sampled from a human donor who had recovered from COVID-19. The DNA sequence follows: TGTGCCAGCAGTTCCCGGAACAGGGACGGCTACACCTTC. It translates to CASSSRNRDGYTF.